This TCR beta chain was recorded in a study of T cells in Graves' hyperthyroidism and ophthalmopathy. CDR3 length: 15 amino acids. Germline loops: CDR1 SGHDT, CDR2 YYEEEE. The V segment lost 4 bases and the J segment 4 bases; nucleotides outside the gene matches: 8. The source material, RNA transcripts, was used to amplify TCR beta CDR3 regions. TCR CDR3 underwent first-round RT-PCR with the HTBI primer set. TCRdb analysed the multiplex PCR reads with MiXCR anew, one entry per CDR3 protein. In the table there are 450,000 to 700,000 distinct CDR3 sequences, roughly 46% of which are singletons. The chain carries TRBV5-6 and TRBJ2-7; 10 bases map to TRBD1. The sequenced sample consisted of peripheral blood or thyroid tissue (not recorded which). The sequence was obtained from an adult woman with Graves' disease, either hyperthyroidism or ophthalmopathy (not recorded which). The CDR3 DNA follows: TGTGCCAGCAGCCTGACAGGGGGCGTTGGGTACGAGCAGTACTTC. Its protein product is CASSLTGGVGYEQYF.